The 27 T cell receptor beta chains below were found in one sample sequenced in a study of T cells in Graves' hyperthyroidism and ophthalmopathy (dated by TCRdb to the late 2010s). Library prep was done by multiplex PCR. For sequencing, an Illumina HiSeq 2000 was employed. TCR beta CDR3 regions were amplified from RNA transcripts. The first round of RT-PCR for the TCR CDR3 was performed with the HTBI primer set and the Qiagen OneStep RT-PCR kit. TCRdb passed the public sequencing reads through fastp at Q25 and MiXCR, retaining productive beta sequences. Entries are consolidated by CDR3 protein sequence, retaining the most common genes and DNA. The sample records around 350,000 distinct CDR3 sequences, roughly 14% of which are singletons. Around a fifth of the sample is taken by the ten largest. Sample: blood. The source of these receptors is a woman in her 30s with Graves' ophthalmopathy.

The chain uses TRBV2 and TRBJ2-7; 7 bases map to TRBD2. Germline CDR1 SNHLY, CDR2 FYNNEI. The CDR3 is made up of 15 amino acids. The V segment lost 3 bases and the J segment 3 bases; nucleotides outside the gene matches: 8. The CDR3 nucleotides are TGTGCCAGCAGTGAGACCGGGACTATGAACTACGAGCAGTACTTC. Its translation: CASSETGTMNYEQYF.

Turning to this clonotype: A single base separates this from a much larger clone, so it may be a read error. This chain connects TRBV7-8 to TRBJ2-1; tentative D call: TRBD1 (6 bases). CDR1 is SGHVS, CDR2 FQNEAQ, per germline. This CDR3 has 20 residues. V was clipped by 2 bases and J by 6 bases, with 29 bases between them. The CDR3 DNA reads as TGTGCCAGCAGCTTAAGGGACCCGGGACACGGAGTTTTGTGGGGCAATGAGCAGTTCTTC. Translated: CASSLRDPGHGVLWGNEQFF.

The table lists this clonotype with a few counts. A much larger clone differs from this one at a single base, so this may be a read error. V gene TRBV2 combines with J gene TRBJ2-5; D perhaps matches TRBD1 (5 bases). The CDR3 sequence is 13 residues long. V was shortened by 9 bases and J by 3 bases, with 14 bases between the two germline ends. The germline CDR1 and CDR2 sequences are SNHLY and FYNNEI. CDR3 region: CASPGDRKETQYF. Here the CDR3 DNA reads TGTGCCAGTCCAGGAGACAGAAAAGAGACCCAGTACTTC.

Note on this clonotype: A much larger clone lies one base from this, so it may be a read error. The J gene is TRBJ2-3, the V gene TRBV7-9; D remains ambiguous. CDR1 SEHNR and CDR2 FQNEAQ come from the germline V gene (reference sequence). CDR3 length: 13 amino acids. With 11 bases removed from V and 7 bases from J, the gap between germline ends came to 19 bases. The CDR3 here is CAGTLGSPNTQYF. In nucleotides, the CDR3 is TGTGCCGGCACGTTAGGATCTCCAAATACGCAGTATTTT.

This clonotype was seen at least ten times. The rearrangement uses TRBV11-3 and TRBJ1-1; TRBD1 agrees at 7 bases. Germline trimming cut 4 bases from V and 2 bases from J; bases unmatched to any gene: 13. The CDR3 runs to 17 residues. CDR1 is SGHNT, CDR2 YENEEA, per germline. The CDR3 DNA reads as TGTGCCAGCAGCTGGGGGACAGCAGAACTATTCAACACTGAAGCTTTCTTT. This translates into CASSWGTAELFNTEAFF.

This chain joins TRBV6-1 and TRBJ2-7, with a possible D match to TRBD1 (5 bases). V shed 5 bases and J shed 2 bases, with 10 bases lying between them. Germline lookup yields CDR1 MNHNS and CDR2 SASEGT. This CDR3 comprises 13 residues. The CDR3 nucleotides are TGTGCCAGCAGTAAGACAGATCCCTACGAGCAGTACTTC. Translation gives CASSKTDPYEQYF.

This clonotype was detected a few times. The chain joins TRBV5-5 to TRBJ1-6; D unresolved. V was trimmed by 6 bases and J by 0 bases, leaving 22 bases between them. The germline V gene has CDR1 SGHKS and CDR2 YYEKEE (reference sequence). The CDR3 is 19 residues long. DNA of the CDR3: TGTGCCAGCACCCCAGCTGATGAGGCCGCGAGCTCCTATAATTCACCCCTCCACTTT. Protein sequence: CASTPADEAASSYNSPLHF.

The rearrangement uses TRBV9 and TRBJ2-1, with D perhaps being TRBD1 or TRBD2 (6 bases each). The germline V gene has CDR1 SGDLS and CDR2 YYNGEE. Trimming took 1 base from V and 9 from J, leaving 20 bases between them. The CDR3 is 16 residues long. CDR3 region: CASSVHGGGRDSEQFF. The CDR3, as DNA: TGTGCCAGCAGCGTACACGGTGGGGGCCGGGACTCTGAGCAGTTCTTC.

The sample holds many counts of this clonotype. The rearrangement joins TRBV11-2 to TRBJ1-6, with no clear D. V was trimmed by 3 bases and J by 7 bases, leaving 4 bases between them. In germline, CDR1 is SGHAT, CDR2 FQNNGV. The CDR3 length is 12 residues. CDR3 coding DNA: TGTGCCAGCAGCTTTCAGAATTCACCCCTCCACTTT. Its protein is CASSFQNSPLHF.

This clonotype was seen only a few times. The CDR3 nucleotides are TGTGCCAGCAGCCGGAATCTAGCTGAGCAGTTCTTC. Translating it yields CASSRNLAEQFF. This chain links TRBV3-1 with TRBJ2-1; D is perhaps TRBD2 (5 bases). V lost 4 bases and J 9 bases, leaving 10 bases between the germline ends. The germline V gene encodes CDR1 LGHDT and CDR2 YNNKEL (reference sequence). The CDR3 consists of 12 residues.

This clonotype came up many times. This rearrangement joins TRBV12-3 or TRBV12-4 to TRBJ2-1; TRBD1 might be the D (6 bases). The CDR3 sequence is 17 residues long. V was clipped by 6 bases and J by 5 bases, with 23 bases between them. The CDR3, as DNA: TGTGCCAGCAGCCCAAGCGGTTGGGCAGGGGAAGACAATGAGCAGTTCTTC. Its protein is CASSPSGWAGEDNEQFF.

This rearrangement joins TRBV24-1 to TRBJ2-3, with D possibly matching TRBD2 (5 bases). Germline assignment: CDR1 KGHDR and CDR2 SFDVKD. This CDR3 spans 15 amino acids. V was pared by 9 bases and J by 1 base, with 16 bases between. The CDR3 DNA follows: TGTGCCACCCGACCTAAAGCAGCGGGCACAGATACGCAGTATTTT. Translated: CATRPKAAGTDTQYF.

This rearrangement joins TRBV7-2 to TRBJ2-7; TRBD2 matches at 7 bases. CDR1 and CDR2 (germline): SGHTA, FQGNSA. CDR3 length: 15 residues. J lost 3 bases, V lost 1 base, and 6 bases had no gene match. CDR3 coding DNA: TGTGCCAGCAGCTTAGGGACTAGGGCGCTCTACGAGCAGTACTTC. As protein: CASSLGTRALYEQYF.

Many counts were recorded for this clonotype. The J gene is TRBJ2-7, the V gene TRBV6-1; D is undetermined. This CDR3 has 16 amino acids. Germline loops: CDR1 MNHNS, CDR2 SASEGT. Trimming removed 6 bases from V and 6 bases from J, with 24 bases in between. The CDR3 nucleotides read TGTGCCAGCAGCCGCTCCCTACCGGGCTTAGGGTTCGAGCAGTACTTC. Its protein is CASSRSLPGLGFEQYF.

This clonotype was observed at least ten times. The CDR3 DNA follows: TGTGCCAGTACTCTGGGAATGGGGACTGAAGCTTTCTTT. It yields the protein CASTLGMGTEAFF. This chain joins TRBV2 and TRBJ1-1, with D uncertain. The CDR3 is made up of 13 amino acids. Germline lookup yields CDR1 SNHLY and CDR2 FYNNEI. V lost 9 bases to trimming and J lost 5 bases, with 16 bases between them.

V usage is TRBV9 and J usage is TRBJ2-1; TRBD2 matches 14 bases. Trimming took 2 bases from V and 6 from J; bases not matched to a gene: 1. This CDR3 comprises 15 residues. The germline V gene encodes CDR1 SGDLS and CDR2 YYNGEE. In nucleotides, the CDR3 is TGTGCCAGCAGCGTGGGGACTAGCGGGGGCAATGAGCAGTTCTTC. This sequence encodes CASSVGTSGGNEQFF.

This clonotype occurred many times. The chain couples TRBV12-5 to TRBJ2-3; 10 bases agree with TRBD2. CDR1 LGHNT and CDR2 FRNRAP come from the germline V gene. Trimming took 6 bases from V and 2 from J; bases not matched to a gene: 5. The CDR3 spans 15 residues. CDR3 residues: CASGGSGGSTDTQYF. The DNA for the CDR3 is TGTGCTAGTGGCGGTAGCGGGGGGTCCACAGATACGCAGTATTTT.

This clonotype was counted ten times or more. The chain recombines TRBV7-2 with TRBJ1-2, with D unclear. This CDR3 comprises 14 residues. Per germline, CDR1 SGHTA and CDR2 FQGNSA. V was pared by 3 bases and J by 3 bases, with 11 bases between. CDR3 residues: CASSLPGIHYGYTF. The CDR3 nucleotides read TGTGCCAGCAGCTTGCCGGGAATCCACTATGGCTACACCTTC. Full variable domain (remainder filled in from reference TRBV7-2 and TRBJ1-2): GAGVSQSPSNKVTEKGKDVELRCDPISGHTALYWYRQSLGQGLEFLIYFQGNSAPDKSGLPSDRFSAERTGGSVSTLTIQRTQQEDSAVYLCASSLPGIHYGYTFGSGTRLTVV.

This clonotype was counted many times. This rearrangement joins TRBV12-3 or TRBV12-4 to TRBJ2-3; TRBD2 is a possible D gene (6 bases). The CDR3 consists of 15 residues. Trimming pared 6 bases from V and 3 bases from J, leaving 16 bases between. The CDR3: CASSPGLQKTDTQYF. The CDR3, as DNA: TGTGCCAGCAGCCCAGGACTACAAAAGACAGATACGCAGTATTTT.

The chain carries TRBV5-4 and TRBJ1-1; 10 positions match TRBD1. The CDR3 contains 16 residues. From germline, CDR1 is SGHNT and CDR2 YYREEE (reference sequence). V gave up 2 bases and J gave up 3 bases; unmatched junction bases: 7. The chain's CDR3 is CASSFGDRGTYTEAFF. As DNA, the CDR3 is TGTGCCAGCAGCTTTGGGGACAGGGGTACGTACACTGAAGCTTTCTTT. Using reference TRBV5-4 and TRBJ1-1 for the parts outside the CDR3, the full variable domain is ETGVTQSPTHLIKTRGQQVTLRCSSQSGHNTVSWYQQALGQGPQFIFQYYREEENGRGNFPPRFSGLQFPNYSSELNVNALELDDSALYLCASSFGDRGTYTEAFFGQGTRLTVV.

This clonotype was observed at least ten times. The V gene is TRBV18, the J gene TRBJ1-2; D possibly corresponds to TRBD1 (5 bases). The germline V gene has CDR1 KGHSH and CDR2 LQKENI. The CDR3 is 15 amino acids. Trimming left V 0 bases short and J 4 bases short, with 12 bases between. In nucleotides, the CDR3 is TGTGCCAGCTCACCACCACGATCAGGGACCTATGGCTACACCTTC. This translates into CASSPPRSGTYGYTF.

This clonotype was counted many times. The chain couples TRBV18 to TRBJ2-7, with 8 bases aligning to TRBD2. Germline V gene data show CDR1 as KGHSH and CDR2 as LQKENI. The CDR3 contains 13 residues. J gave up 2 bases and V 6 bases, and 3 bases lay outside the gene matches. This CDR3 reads CASSTGGPYEQYF. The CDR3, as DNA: TGTGCCAGCTCGACGGGGGGGCCCTACGAGCAGTACTTC.

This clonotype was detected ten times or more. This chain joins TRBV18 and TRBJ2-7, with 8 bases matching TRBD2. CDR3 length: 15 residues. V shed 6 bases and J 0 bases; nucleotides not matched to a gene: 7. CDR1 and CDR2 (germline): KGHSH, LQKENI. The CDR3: CASSASGGSSYEQYF. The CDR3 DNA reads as TGTGCCAGCTCCGCGTCGGGGGGGAGCTCCTACGAGCAGTACTTC.

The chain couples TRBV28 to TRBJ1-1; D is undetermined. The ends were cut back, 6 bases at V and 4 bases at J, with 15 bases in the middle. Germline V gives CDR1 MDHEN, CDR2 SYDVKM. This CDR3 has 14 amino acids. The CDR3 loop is CASRFPGISTEAFF. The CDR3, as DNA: TGTGCCAGCAGATTTCCGGGGATATCCACTGAAGCTTTCTTT.

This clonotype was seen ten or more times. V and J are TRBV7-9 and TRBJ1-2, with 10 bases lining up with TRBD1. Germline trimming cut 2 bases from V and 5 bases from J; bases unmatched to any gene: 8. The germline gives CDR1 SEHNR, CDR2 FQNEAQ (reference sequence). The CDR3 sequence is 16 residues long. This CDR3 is CASSLTRTGGRYGYTF. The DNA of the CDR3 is TGTGCCAGCAGCTTAACCCGGACAGGGGGTCGTTATGGCTACACCTTC.

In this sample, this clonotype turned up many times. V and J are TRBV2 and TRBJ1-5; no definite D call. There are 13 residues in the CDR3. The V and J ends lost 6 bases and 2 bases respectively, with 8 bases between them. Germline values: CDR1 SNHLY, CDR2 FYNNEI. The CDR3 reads CASSHSGNQPQHF. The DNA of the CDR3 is TGTGCCAGCAGCCACAGTGGCAATCAGCCCCAGCATTTT.

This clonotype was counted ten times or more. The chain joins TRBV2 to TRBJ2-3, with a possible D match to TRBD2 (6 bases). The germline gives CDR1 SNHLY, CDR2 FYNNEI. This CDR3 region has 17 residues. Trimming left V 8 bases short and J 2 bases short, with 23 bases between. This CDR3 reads CASQEALGLPYTDTQYF. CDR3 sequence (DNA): TGTGCCAGCCAGGAGGCACTGGGACTTCCTTACACAGATACGCAGTATTTT.